Following are 20 T cell receptor beta chains from one sample sequenced in a study of blood T cell repertoires in COVID-19. The data were produced by immunoSEQ multiplex PCR, yet TCRdb's version contains in-frame clones alone and is incomplete. Of 90,000 to 150,000 clones listed, about nine tenths were seen once; the top ten hold roughly 8%. The specimen was peripheral blood. These receptor sequences come from a human donor in a cohort sampled during active COVID-19.

The chain combines TRBV3-1 (or the pseudogene TRBV3-2) with TRBJ2-2; 12 positions agree with TRBD2. Germline CDR1 is LGHDT and CDR2 is YNNKEL (reference sequence). The CDR3 runs to 16 residues. V lost 5 bases to trimming and J lost 4 bases; unmatched junction nucleotides: 5. In nucleotides, the CDR3 is TGTGCCAGCAGCTCCCTAGCGGGGGGGCTCACCGGGGAGCTGTTTTTT. Protein: CASSSLAGGLTGELFF.

This clone has a handful of counts. The rearrangement joins TRBV27 to TRBJ2-1; a weak D match, TRBD1 (5 bases). Trimming cost V 4 bases and J 4 bases, with 11 bases left between them. Per the germline V gene, CDR1 is MNHEY and CDR2 is SMNVEV (reference sequence). The CDR3 length is 14 residues. The CDR3 DNA is TGTGCCAGCAGTTCCCAGGGAACGTACAATGAGCAGTTCTTC. It specifies CASSSQGTYNEQFF.

The CDR3 here is CASSYGVCGTALDEQFF. The CDR3 bases are TGTGCCAGCAGTTACGGCGTCTGCGGGACTGCATTAGATGAGCAGTTCTTC. The chain carries TRBV6-7 and TRBJ2-1; D might be TRBD2 (6 bases). TRBV6-7 has ORF status, its function being uncertain. The CDR3 runs to 17 residues. With 2 bases removed from V and 8 bases from J, the gap between germline ends came to 22 bases.

The chain recombines TRBV24-1 with TRBJ2-2, with D possibly TRBD2 on 6 matching bases. In germline, CDR1 is KGHDR, CDR2 SFDVKD. The V end lost 4 bases, the J end lost 6 bases, and 14 bases lay between the germline ends. This CDR3 is built from 15 residues. For the CDR3, the DNA is TGTGCCACCAGTGACCCTACTAGCCTTCCCGGGGAGCTGTTTTTT. Protein sequence: CATSDPTSLPGELFF.

The rearrangement links TRBV3-1 (or the pseudogene TRBV3-2) to TRBJ1-2; possibly TRBD1 for D (5 bases). Trimming pared 5 bases from V and 6 bases from J, leaving 16 bases between. The CDR3 has 14 amino acids. Germline V gene sequence: CDR1 LGHDT, CDR2 YNNKEL (reference sequence). The CDR3 is CASSSYRGLNGYTF. The CDR3 DNA reads as TGTGCCAGCAGCTCGTATAGGGGATTAAATGGCTACACCTTC.

CDR3 nucleotide sequence: TGTGCCAGCAGTTACTCGAATGACAGGGGCCGTCAGCCCCAGCATTTT. Protein sequence: CASSYSNDRGRQPQHF. V is TRBV6-2 or TRBV6-3 and J is TRBJ1-5, with 8 bases identical to TRBD1. Trimming at V came to 0 bases and at J to 6 bases, leaving 7 bases not matched to a gene. CDR1 and CDR2 from the germline V gene are MNHEY and SVGEGT. This CDR3 has 16 amino acids.

The chain carries TRBV30 and TRBJ1-2; weak D call: TRBD1 (5 bases). The ends were cut back, 1 base at V and 1 base at J, with 10 bases in the middle. The CDR3 length is 14 residues. CDR1 GTSNPN and CDR2 SVGIG come from the germline V gene (reference sequence). DNA for the CDR3: TGTGCCTGGAGTGCCCAGGGAAATAACTATGGCTACACCTTC. Its protein is CAWSAQGNNYGYTF.

The CDR3 loop reads CATDGQGMAGELFF. CDR3 nucleotide sequence: TGTGCCACCGACGGACAGGGGATGGCCGGGGAGCTGTTTTTT. The chain recombines TRBV19 with TRBJ2-2; 9 bases align to TRBD1. Germline CDR1 reads LNHDA; CDR2 reads SQIVND (reference sequence). This CDR3 is 14 amino acids long. The J segment lost 6 bases and the V segment lost 10 bases, leaving 9 bases of the junction unmatched.

V is TRBV6-4 and J is TRBJ2-7; D gene unclear. Per the germline V gene, CDR1 is MRHNA and CDR2 is SNTAGT. Trimming shortened V by 5 bases and J by 3 bases, and 8 bases separated the two germline ends. The CDR3 consists of 12 residues. CDR3 in DNA: TGTGCCAGCAGTCCCCCTAGCTACGAGCAGTACTTC. Its protein product is CASSPPSYEQYF.

The chain joins TRBV5-1 to TRBJ2-7; possible D gene TRBD1, 6 bases. Per the germline V gene, CDR1 is SGHRS and CDR2 is YFSETQ. The CDR3 consists of 16 residues. V lost 0 bases and J 3 bases, leaving 16 bases between the germline ends. In DNA, the CDR3 is TGCGCCAGCAGCTTGGCCCTGAACAGGGTAGGCTACGAGCAGTACTTC. This gives the protein CASSLALNRVGYEQYF.

The V and J genes are TRBV5-1 and TRBJ2-3, with 9 bases matching TRBD2. V shed 0 bases and J 3 bases; nucleotides not matched to a gene: 5. This CDR3 is built from 16 residues. The V gene's germline CDR1 is SGHRS and CDR2 YFSETQ. Written as DNA, the CDR3 is TGCGCCAGCAGCTTGGGGTGGACTAGCGAGACAGATACGCAGTATTTT. Translating it yields CASSLGWTSETDTQYF.

The gene calls are TRBV4-1 and TRBJ1-2, with D possibly matching TRBD1 (5 bases). Trimming removed 3 bases at V and 4 bases at J, with 15 bases between. The CDR3 has 15 residues. CDR1 MGHRA and CDR2 YSYEKL come from the germline V gene. CDR3 loop: CASSHEDSPFYGYTF. DNA for the CDR3: TGCGCCAGCAGCCACGAAGACAGCCCGTTCTATGGCTACACCTTC.

In nucleotides, the CDR3 is TGTGCCAGCAGCAGACGGGAGGGCCCCACCTACGAGCAGTACTTC. It encodes CASSRREGPTYEQYF. The gene calls are TRBV7-7 and TRBJ2-7, with 8 bases aligning to TRBD2. Per the germline V gene, CDR1 is SSHAT and CDR2 is FNYEAQ (reference sequence). The CDR3 length is 15 residues. Losses at the gene ends were 5 bases for V and 2 bases for J; bases not matched to a gene: 8.

V and J are TRBV10-3 and TRBJ1-4, with D maybe TRBD1 (5 bases). The CDR3 has 13 amino acids. Germline V gives CDR1 ENHRY, CDR2 SYGVKD. Trimming shortened V by 4 bases and J by 5 bases, and 8 bases separated the two germline ends. This CDR3 reads CAISGAGNEKLFF. In DNA form, the CDR3 reads TGTGCCATCAGTGGAGCAGGGAATGAAAAACTGTTTTTT.

This clone was recorded only once. One junction end does not reproduce the germline sequence, and a read error may be involved. The rearrangement links TRBV7-7 to TRBJ2-2; 9 nucleotides line up with TRBD1. The CDR3 contains 15 residues. In germline, CDR1 is SSHAT, CDR2 FNYEAQ (reference sequence). The CDR3 reads CASSLDRGGTGELFF. In DNA, the CDR3 is TGTGCTAGCAGCTTGGACAGGGGAGGGACCGGGGAGCTGTTTTTT.

In its sample, this clone was seen a few times. The CDR3 protein is CASSRSGTESTDTQYF. CDR3 DNA: TGCGCCAGCAGCCGATCCGGGACAGAGAGCACAGATACGCAGTATTTT. The V and J genes are TRBV5-1 and TRBJ2-3; 7 bases map to TRBD1. This CDR3 has 16 amino acids. With V trimmed by 4 bases and J by 0 bases, 8 bases remained unmatched. Germline V gene lookup returns CDR1 SGHRS and CDR2 YFSETQ.

The CDR3 DNA follows: TGTGCCACCAGTGAAACCGGGACAGGGCCTACAGATACGCAGTATTTT. This gives the protein CATSETGTGPTDTQYF. The chain carries TRBV24-1 and TRBJ2-3, with 9 bases fitting TRBD1. J lost 3 bases, V lost 4 bases, and 7 bases had no gene match. The CDR3 extends over 16 amino acids. The germline V gene encodes CDR1 KGHDR and CDR2 SFDVKD.

The rearrangement links TRBV24-1 to TRBJ2-3; TRBD2 agrees at 12 bases. Germline V gene data show CDR1 as KGHDR and CDR2 as SFDVKD. The CDR3 sequence is 15 residues long. V was clipped by 5 bases and J by 7 bases; unmatched bases: 6. The CDR3 is CATSVASGRDHTQYF. The CDR3 bases are TGTGCCACCAGTGTCGCTAGCGGGAGGGACCATACGCAGTATTTT.

The rearrangement uses TRBV12-3 or TRBV12-4 and TRBJ2-7; tentative D call: TRBD2 (6 bases). CDR3 length: 13 residues. Trimming removed 10 bases at V and 3 bases at J, with 16 bases between. The DNA for the CDR3 is TGTGCCACCCGAGGAGGGGACCTCTACGAGCAGTACTTC. This gives the protein CATRGGDLYEQYF.

In its sample, this clone was seen a few times. This sequence joins TRBV11-3 and TRBJ2-7, with TRBD2 identical over 7 bases. CDR1 and CDR2 (germline): SGHNT, YENEEA. The CDR3 is 15 residues long. V trimming: 4 bases; J trimming: 2 bases; junction bases outside the gene matches: 8. The CDR3: CASSSLATTTYEQYF. As DNA, the CDR3 is TGTGCCAGCAGCTCACTAGCGACAACTACCTACGAGCAGTACTTC.